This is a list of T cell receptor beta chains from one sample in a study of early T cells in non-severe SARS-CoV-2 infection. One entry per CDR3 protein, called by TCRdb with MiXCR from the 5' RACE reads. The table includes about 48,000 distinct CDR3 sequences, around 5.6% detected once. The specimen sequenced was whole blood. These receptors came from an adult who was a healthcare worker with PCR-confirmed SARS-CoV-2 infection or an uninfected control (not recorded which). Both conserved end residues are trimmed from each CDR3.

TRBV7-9,ASSLLPGGNTEAF
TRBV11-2,ASSSKRLGTSGEYNEQF
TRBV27,ASGWDSSQPQH
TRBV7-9,ASSSSGDRVLRTQY
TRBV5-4,ASSLAGTDGGAF
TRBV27,ASSPQGAGYYGYT
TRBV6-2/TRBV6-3,ASSYPSDNEQF
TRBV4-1,ASSTEETQY
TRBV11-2,ASSGQPGQPQH
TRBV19,ASTPPGTSVRSYNEQF
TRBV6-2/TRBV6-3,ASRAGLADRDEQF
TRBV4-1,ASSQDPKATGRRTEAF
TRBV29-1,SVDGDGYNEQF
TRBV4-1,ASSRGLRRSGQMNTEAF
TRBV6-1,ASRLTGDTEAF
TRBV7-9,ASSAWDYLRTDTQY
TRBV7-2,ASSPKRDRGRLVETQY
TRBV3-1,ASCLRGGTEAF
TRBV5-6,ASSFSGGRNTGELF
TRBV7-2,ASSLRGTSYEQY